Below, 13 T cell receptor beta chains from the same sample are listed, as sequenced in a study of T cell responses to AZD1222 COVID-19 vaccine. TCRdb's table, derived via immunoSEQ multiplex PCR, lists solely in-frame clones and lacks some. The profile shows approximately 190,000 clones, approximately 92% of them singletons. This specimen consisted of peripheral blood, obtained on day 0 of AZD1222 vaccination. The source of these receptors is an adult in good health.

The V and J genes are TRBV9 and TRBJ2-5; possibly TRBD2 for D (6 bases). CDR1 SGDLS and CDR2 YYNGEE come from the germline V gene. V shed 4 bases and J shed 9 bases, with 16 bases lying between them. This CDR3 has 13 amino acids. Here the CDR3 reads CASSLGPGTPQYF. The CDR3 DNA is TGTGCCAGCAGCCTCGGACCTGGGACTCCCCAGTACTTC.

V usage is TRBV7-9 and J usage is TRBJ2-7; possible D gene TRBD1, 8 bases. CDR1 and CDR2 from the germline V gene are SEHNR and FQNEAQ (reference sequence). The CDR3 totals 17 residues. Trimming shortened V by 1 base and J by 0 bases, and 16 bases separated the two germline ends. The CDR3 DNA reads TGTGCCAGCAGCTTAGGGGAGGGGACAGGCGCCTCCTACGAGCAGTACTTC. Translating gives CASSLGEGTGASYEQYF.

The rearrangement links TRBV7-6 to TRBJ2-5, with 10 bases identical to TRBD1. Unmatched junction bases numbered 8, after V lost 2 bases and J lost 5 bases. The V gene's germline CDR1 is SGHVS and CDR2 FNYEAQ. CDR3 length: 16 residues. The CDR3 DNA reads TGTGCCAGCAGCTTATTTGGGACAGGGGTTCCGGAGACCCAGTACTTC. Protein product: CASSLFGTGVPETQYF. The full variable domain, rest sourced from reference TRBV7-6 and TRBJ2-5, is GAGVSQSPRYKVTKRGQDVALRCDPISGHVSLYWYRQALGQGPEFLTYFNYEAQQDKSGLPNDRFSAERPEGSISTLTIQRTEQRDSAMYRCASSLFGTGVPETQYFGPGTRLLVL.

This chain uses TRBV25-1 with TRBJ1-6, with D unclear. The CDR3 loop spans 17 amino acids. Per germline, CDR1 MGHDK and CDR2 SYGVNS. V lost 2 bases, J lost 5 bases, and 16 bases lay in between. The chain's CDR3 is CASSEGFETRDNSPLHF. In DNA, the CDR3 is TGTGCCAGCAGTGAAGGATTTGAGACCCGTGATAATTCACCCCTCCACTTT. The full variable domain, its missing parts supplied by reference TRBV25-1 and TRBJ1-6, is EADIYQTPRYLVIGTGKKITLECSQTMGHDKMYWYQQDPGMELHLIHYSYGVNSTEKGDLSSESTVSRIRTEHFPLTLESARPSHTSQYLCASSEGFETRDNSPLHFGNGTRLTVT.

The chain employs TRBV30 and TRBJ1-5; D is perhaps TRBD1 (5 bases). The CDR3 totals 13 residues. Germline V gene sequence: CDR1 GTSNPN, CDR2 SVGIG (reference sequence). Trimming cost V 3 bases and J 6 bases, with 12 bases left between them. In nucleotides, the CDR3 is TGTGCCTGGAGCGCCCGGGGGTTTCAGCCCCAGCATTTT. This encodes CAWSARGFQPQHF.

This clone was counted between two and nine times. The chain uses TRBV19 and TRBJ2-7, with a possible D match to TRBD2 (6 bases). V was pared by 5 bases and J by 4 bases, with 15 bases between. This CDR3 spans 14 amino acids. Germline values: CDR1 LNHDA, CDR2 SQIVND (reference sequence). Written as DNA, the CDR3 is TGTGCCAGTAGTGTGTCGGGAGCAGGGTACGAGCAGTACTTC. Protein sequence: CASSVSGAGYEQYF. The complete variable domain, with remaining parts taken from reference TRBV19 and TRBJ2-7, reads DGGITQSPKYLFRKEGQNVTLSCEQNLNHDAMYWYRQDPGQGLRLIYYSQIVNDFQKGDIAEGYSVSREKKESFPLTVTSAQKNPTAFYLCASSVSGAGYEQYFGPGTRLTVT.

The V gene is TRBV12-5, the J gene TRBJ1-2, with 7 bases that match TRBD1. Trimming removed 3 bases from V and 4 bases from J; junction bases left unmatched: 8. The CDR3 contains 15 residues. The germline V gene encodes CDR1 LGHNT and CDR2 FRNRAP. The CDR3 loop is CASGFLDRTFYGYTF. CDR3 in DNA: TGTGCTAGTGGTTTCCTGGACAGGACGTTCTATGGCTACACCTTC.

The chain joins TRBV30 to TRBJ1-5; 10 bases map to TRBD1. The V and J ends lost 3 bases and 4 bases, in that order; junction bases with no gene match: 3. The CDR3 sequence is 14 residues long. Germline CDR1 GTSNPN, CDR2 SVGIG (reference sequence). The CDR3 sequence is CAWREGQGNQPQHF. The CDR3 DNA reads as TGTGCCTGGAGGGAGGGACAGGGGAATCAGCCCCAGCATTTT.

A note on this clone: The sample contains more than one DNA sequence encoding this CDR3. The gene calls are TRBV6-5 and TRBJ1-5, with D possibly matching TRBD1 (5 bases). Germline V CDR1 and CDR2: MNHEY, SVGAGI. Trimming left V 0 bases short and J 7 bases short, with 7 bases between. The CDR3 sequence is 13 residues long. CDR3 loop: CASSYSRGQPQHF. The CDR3, as DNA: TGTGCCAGCAGTTACTCGAGGGGACAGCCCCAGCATTTT.

This chain uses TRBV27 with TRBJ1-5; TRBD1 agrees at 7 bases. The junction had 7 bases not matched to a gene; V was cut back by 6 bases and J by 2 bases. Per germline, CDR1 MNHEY and CDR2 SMNVEV (reference sequence). CDR3 length: 15 residues. The CDR3 protein is CASSQGGRGNQPQHF. For the CDR3, the DNA is TGTGCCAGCAGCCAGGGGGGGAGGGGCAATCAGCCCCAGCATTTT.

The J gene is TRBJ2-2, the V gene TRBV7-3; no firm D call. V lost 2 bases, J lost 0 bases, and 7 bases lay in between. The CDR3 contains 15 residues. CDR1 and CDR2 from the germline V gene are SGHTA and FQGTGA. CDR3 loop: CASSLGRPNTGELFF. The CDR3 DNA reads TGTGCCAGCAGCTTAGGACGACCGAACACCGGGGAGCTGTTTTTT.

The chain couples TRBV6-5 to TRBJ2-7, with 7 bases lining up with TRBD1. Per the germline V gene, CDR1 is MNHEY and CDR2 is SVGAGI. This CDR3 spans 15 amino acids. V lost 6 bases to trimming and J lost 3 bases; unmatched junction nucleotides: 11. The CDR3 reads CASSYGTENFYEQYF. Here the CDR3 DNA reads TGTGCCAGCAGCTATGGGACAGAGAACTTCTACGAGCAGTACTTC.

The rearrangement uses TRBV3-1 (or the pseudogene TRBV3-2) and TRBJ1-5; D unclear. Per germline, CDR1 LGHDT and CDR2 YNNKEL (reference sequence). Trimming took off 3 bases at V and 11 bases at J, with 11 bases between the two ends. The CDR3 is 12 residues long. The CDR3 DNA reads TGTGCCAGCAGCCATACCGGTTCGGCCCAGCATTTT. Its translation is CASSHTGSAQHF.